This T cell receptor beta chain was recorded in a study of OX40 agonist ivuxolimab in advanced cancers. The overall study: Patients received ivuxolimab, an agonistic anti-OX40 (CD134) antibody. Hepatocellular carcinoma, melanoma, renal cell or head and neck cancer affected the dose-escalation patients. The study, taken as a whole, reports: CD4+ T cells averaged fewer expanded clones than CD8+ T cells. Some of the lowest clonal expansion was seen in partial responders at 0.1-3.0 mg/kg.

As concerns this clone: Its antigen is not known.

CDR1 and CDR2 from the germline V gene are MDHEN and SYDVKM. V shed 6 bases, J shed 5 bases, and the junction held 3 bases outside the gene matches. The CDR3 length is 12 residues. The method was immunoSEQ multiplex PCR; TCRdb's version includes in-frame clones alone and lacks a portion of them. This sample has approximately 82,000 clones, with around 84% found just once. The TCR originated in an adult with an advanced solid tumor such as melanoma, head and neck, liver or kidney cancer. The J gene is TRBJ1-2, the V gene TRBV28; TRBD1 matches at 7 bases. The sample here was CD4+ or CD8+ T cells sorted from blood, taken in a trial of the OX40 agonist ivuxolimab. CDR3 sequence (DNA): TGTGCCAGCAGCACGGACAGGTATGGCTACACCTTC. Residues: CASSTDRYGYTF.